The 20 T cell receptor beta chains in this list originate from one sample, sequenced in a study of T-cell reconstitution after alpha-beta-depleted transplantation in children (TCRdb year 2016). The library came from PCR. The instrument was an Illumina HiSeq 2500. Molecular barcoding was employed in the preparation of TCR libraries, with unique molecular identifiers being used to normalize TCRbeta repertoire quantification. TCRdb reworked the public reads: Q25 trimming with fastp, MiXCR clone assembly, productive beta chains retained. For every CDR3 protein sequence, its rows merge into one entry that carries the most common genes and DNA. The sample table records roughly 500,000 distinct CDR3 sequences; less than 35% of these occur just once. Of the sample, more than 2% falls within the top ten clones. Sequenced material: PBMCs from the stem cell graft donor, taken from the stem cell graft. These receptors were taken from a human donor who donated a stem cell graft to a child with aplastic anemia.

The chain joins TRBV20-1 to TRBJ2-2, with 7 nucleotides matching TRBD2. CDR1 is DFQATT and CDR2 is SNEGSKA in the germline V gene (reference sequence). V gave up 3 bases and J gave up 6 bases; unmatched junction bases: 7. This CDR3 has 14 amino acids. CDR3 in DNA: TGCAGTGCTAGGGGGGGGAGTGGGTCCGGGGAGCTGTTTTTT. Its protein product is CSARGGSGSGELFF.

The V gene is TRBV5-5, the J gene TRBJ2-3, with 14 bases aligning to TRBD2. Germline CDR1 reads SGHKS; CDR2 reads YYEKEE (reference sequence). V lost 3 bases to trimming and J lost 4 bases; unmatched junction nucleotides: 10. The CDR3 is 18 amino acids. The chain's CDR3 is CASSWGGTSGSMADTQYF. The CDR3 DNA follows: TGTGCCAGCAGCTGGGGAGGGACTAGCGGGAGTATGGCAGATACGCAGTATTTT.

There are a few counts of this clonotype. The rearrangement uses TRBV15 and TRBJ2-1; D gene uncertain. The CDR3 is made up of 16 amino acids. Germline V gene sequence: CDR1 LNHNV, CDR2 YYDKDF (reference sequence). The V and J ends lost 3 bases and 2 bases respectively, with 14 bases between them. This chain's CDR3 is CATSREAPRPYNEQFF. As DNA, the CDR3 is TGTGCCACCAGCAGGGAAGCCCCTAGGCCCTACAATGAGCAGTTCTTC.

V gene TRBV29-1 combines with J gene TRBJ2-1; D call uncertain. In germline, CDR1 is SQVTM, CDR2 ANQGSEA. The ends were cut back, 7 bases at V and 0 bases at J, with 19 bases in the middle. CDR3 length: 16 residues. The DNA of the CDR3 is TGCAGCGCAAAGAGGATTCCCACGAGCTCCTACAATGAGCAGTTCTTC. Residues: CSAKRIPTSSYNEQFF.

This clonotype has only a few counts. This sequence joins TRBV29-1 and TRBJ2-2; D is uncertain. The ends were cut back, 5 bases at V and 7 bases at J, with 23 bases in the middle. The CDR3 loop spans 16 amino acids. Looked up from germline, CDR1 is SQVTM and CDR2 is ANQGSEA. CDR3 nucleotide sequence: TGCAGCGTTATCAGGACGAATCGCACCTGGGACGGGGAGCTGTTTTTT. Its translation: CSVIRTNRTWDGELFF.

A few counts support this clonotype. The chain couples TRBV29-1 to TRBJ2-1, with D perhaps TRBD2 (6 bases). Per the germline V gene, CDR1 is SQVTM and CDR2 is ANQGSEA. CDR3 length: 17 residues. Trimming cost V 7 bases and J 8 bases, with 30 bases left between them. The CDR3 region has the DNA TGCAGCGCTGGGAAGACTAGTTTTCTTGGTTTGGAGGATGAGCAGTTCTTC. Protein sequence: CSAGKTSFLGLEDEQFF.

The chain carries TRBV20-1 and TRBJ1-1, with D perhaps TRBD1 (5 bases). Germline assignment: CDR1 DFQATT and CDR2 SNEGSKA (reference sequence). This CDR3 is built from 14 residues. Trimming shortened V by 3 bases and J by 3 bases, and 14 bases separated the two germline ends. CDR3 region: CSARQGGRDTEAFF. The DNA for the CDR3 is TGCAGTGCTAGGCAGGGAGGGAGAGACACTGAAGCTTTCTTT.

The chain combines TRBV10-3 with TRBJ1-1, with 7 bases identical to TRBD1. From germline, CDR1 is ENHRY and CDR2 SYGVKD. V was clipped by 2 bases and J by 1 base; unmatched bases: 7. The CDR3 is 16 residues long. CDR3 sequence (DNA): TGTGCCATCAGTGAGAATCCGGCAGGGGGGAACACTGAAGCTTTCTTT. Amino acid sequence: CAISENPAGGNTEAFF.

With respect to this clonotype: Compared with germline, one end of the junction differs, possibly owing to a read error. CDR3 in amino acids: CASSVEGGINQPQHF. CDR3 coding DNA: TGTGCCAGTAGTGTAGAAGGGGGTATCAATCAGCCCCAGCATTTT. The chain couples TRBV19 to TRBJ1-5; tentatively, D is TRBD1 (6 bases). The length of the CDR3 is 15 residues. The V gene's germline CDR1 is LNHDA and CDR2 SQIVND (reference sequence).

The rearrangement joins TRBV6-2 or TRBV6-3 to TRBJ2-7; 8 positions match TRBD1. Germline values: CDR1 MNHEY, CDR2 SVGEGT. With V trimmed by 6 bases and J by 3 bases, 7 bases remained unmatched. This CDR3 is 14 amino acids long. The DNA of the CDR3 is TGTGCCAGCAGGCCAAGGACAGGGTTCTACGAGCAGTACGTC. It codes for CASRPRTGFYEQYV.

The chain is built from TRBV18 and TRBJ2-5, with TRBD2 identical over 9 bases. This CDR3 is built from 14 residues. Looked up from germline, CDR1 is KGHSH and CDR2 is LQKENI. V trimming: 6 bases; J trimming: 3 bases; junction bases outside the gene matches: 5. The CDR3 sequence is CASSRRTSEETQYF. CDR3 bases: TGTGCCAGCTCCCGCCGGACTAGCGAAGAGACCCAGTACTTC.

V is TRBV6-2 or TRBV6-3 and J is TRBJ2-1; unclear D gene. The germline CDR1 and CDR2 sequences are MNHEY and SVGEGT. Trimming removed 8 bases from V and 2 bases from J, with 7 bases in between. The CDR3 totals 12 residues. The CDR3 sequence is CASETTYNEQFF. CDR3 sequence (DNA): TGTGCCAGCGAAACTACCTACAATGAGCAGTTCTTC.

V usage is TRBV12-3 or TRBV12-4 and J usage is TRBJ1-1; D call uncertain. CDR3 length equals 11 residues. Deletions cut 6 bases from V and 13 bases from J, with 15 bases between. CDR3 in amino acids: CASSLLKELFF. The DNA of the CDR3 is TGTGCCAGCAGCCTCCTTAAGGAGCTTTTCTTT.

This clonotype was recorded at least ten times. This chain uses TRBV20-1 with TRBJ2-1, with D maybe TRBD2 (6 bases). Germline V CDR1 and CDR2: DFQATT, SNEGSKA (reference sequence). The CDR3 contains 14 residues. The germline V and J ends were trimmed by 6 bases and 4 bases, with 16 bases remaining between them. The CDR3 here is CSAQDYLDYNEQFF. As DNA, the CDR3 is TGCAGTGCCCAGGACTACCTGGATTACAATGAGCAGTTCTTC.

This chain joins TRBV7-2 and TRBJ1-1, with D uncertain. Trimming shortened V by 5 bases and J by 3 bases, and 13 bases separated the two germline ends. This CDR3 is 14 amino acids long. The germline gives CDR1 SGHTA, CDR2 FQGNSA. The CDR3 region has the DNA TGTGCCAGCAGCCCAGCGGGCGGGGACACTGAAGCTTTCTTT. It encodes CASSPAGGDTEAFF.

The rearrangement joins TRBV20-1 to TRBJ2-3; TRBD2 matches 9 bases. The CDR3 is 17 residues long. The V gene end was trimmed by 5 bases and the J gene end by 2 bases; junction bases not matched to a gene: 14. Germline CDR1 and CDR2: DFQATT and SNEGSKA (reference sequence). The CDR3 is CSAEGPGLALNTDTQYF. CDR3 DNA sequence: TGCAGTGCTGAGGGTCCCGGACTAGCGTTAAACACAGATACGCAGTATTTT.

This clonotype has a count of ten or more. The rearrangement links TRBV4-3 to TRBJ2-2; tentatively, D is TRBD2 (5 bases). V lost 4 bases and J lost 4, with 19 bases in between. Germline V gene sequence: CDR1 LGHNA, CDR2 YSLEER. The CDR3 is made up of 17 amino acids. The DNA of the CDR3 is TGCGCCAGCAGCCTAAGCGGTCCCCACACGGGCACCGGGGAGCTGTTTTTT. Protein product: CASSLSGPHTGTGELFF.

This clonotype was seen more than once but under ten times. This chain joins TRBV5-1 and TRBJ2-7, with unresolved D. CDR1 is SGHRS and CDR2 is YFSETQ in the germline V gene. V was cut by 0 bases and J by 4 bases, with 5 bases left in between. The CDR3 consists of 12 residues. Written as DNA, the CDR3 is TGCGCCAGCAGCTTGGATTATTACGAGCAGTACTTC. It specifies CASSLDYYEQYF.

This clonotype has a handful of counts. The chain's CDR3 is CASSYSPAEPQHF. CDR3 DNA: TGTGCCAGCAGTTACTCGCCGGCGGAGCCCCAGCATTTT. The rearrangement links TRBV6-5 to TRBJ1-5; D unresolved. CDR1 MNHEY and CDR2 SVGAGI come from the germline V gene. Trimming removed 0 bases from V and 8 bases from J, with 8 bases in between. The CDR3 spans 13 residues.

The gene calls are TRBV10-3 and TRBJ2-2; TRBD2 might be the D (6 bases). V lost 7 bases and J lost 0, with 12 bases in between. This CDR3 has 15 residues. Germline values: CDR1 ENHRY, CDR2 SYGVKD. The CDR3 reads CAINAGTANTGELFF. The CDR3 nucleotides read TGTGCCATCAATGCGGGAACAGCGAACACCGGGGAGCTGTTTTTT.